The next 20 T cell receptor beta chains were all read from a single sample in a study of CXCR3-negative and CXCR3-positive naive CD8 T cells. Their target antigens are unknown. UMI labels and 5' RACE were used to prepare the TRB cDNA libraries. TCRdb reprocessed the 5' RACE reads and reports one entry per CDR3 protein, with no DNA. The sample table includes around 80,000 distinct CDR3 sequences. Study-wide results and limits: TRB CDR3s were more hydrophobic in CXCR3-positive than in CXCR3-negative naive cells.

Material: naive CXCR3+ CD8+ T cells from blood. Subset here: CD45RO-CCR7+CD27+CD95- naive CD8+ T cells expressing CXCR3 (TNR3+). Receptors were obtained from a human donor in good health. Some clones in this sample may be carry-over from other donors' samples.

The J gene is TRBJ1-3, the V gene TRBV10-2. CDR3 size: 14 residues. CDR1 and CDR2 from the germline V gene are WSHSY and SAAADI. This CDR3 is CASSGVTVLDTIYF.

The genes are TRBV5-1 and TRBJ2-3. Germline V gene sequence: CDR1 SGHRS, CDR2 YFSETQ. The CDR3 loop spans 16 amino acids. The CDR3 sequence is CASSLANVGSTDTQYF.

The chain has TRBV18 and TRBJ2-7; TCRdb reports TRBD1, a call that lacks DNA to check it against. The CDR3 covers 12 residues. Looked up from germline, CDR1 is KGHSH and CDR2 is LQKENI. CDR3 loop: CASSPHRYEQYF.

This chain connects TRBV28 to TRBJ1-6; checking the TCRdb D call of TRBD1 is not possible without DNA. Germline values: CDR1 MDHEN, CDR2 SYDVKM. The CDR3 runs to 16 residues. The CDR3 is CASSLGARTANSPLHF.

The genes are TRBV27 and TRBJ2-5; TCRdb lists TRBD2, though no DNA is available to test this call. The CDR3 extends over 14 amino acids. Germline-derived CDR1 and CDR2 are MNHEY and SMNVEV (reference sequence). This chain's CDR3 is CASSLTLGRETQYF.

V gene TRBV23-1 combines with J gene TRBJ2-1; TCRdb's D gene call, TRBD2, goes unchecked for lack of DNA. TRBV23-1 is flagged as an ORF with uncertain function. The CDR3 loop spans 16 amino acids. CDR3 region: CASRTGPRKLYNEQFF.

J is TRBJ2-7 and V is TRBV4-1; lacking DNA, the TRBD1 call made by TCRdb goes unchecked. Germline V gene sequence: CDR1 MGHRA, CDR2 YSYEKL. This CDR3 has 14 residues. The CDR3 is CASSPGGRAYEQYF.

The chain recombines TRBV7-9 with TRBJ1-2. The CDR3 is 12 amino acids. The germline gives CDR1 SEHNR, CDR2 FQNEAQ (reference sequence). The CDR3 protein is CASSFPTVGYTF.

This chain joins TRBV29-1 and TRBJ1-5; TCRdb picks TRBD1, but there is no DNA to check that call. The CDR3 contains 14 residues. Germline CDR1 reads SQVTM; CDR2 reads ANQGSEA. The CDR3 is CSVPPGRDHQPQHF.

This rearrangement joins TRBV6-5 to TRBJ2-2. Germline values: CDR1 MNHEY, CDR2 SVGAGI. The CDR3 runs to 13 residues. This CDR3 is CASSYRIYGELFF.

J is TRBJ1-1 and V is TRBV7-3; TCRdb's D gene call, TRBD1, goes unchecked for lack of DNA. The CDR3 has 13 residues. Germline CDR1 and CDR2: SGHTA and FQGTGA. The CDR3 sequence: CASSWTGNTEAFF.

The V and J genes are TRBV19 and TRBJ2-5; as DNA is missing, the TRBD1 call by TCRdb cannot be tested. The germline V gene encodes CDR1 LNHDA and CDR2 SQIVND (reference sequence). This CDR3 has 15 residues. This chain's CDR3 is CASSIAGQFRETQYF.

J is TRBJ2-1 and V is TRBV4-1; with no DNA, the TCRdb D assignment of TRBD1 cannot be verified. Germline CDR1 and CDR2: MGHRA and YSYEKL. CDR3 length: 16 residues. The CDR3 region is CSSSLGDRVGYNEQFF.

The chain carries TRBV5-1 and TRBJ2-3; TCRdb calls TRBD2, which cannot be checked without DNA. CDR3 length: 15 amino acids. Germline V gene sequence: CDR1 SGHRS, CDR2 YFSETQ. CDR3 protein: CASTTSGGFGDTQYF.

V and J are TRBV19 and TRBJ2-2. Germline CDR1 LNHDA, CDR2 SQIVND (reference sequence). The CDR3 is made up of 13 amino acids. CDR3 sequence reads: CASSIALTGELFF.

This chain connects TRBV6-1 to TRBJ1-1; TCRdb proposes TRBD1, but this gene call is untestable without DNA. The V gene's germline CDR1 is MNHNS and CDR2 SASEGT. The CDR3 loop spans 12 amino acids. Here the CDR3 reads CASSGTGDEAFF.

The chain couples TRBV27 to TRBJ2-3; the D call of TRBD2 rests on TCRdb alone, since no DNA is present to check it. Per germline, CDR1 MNHEY and CDR2 SMNVEV (reference sequence). This CDR3 has 15 residues. This CDR3 reads CASREQRGGTDTQYF.

The chain uses TRBV10-3 and TRBJ2-1. The CDR3 sequence is 14 residues long. From germline, CDR1 is ENHRY and CDR2 SYGVKD. CDR3 sequence reads: CAISESTDHNEQFF.

The rearrangement joins TRBV5-1 to TRBJ2-7; the TCRdb call, TRBD2, lacks DNA for checking. The CDR3 has 13 amino acids. Germline CDR1 reads SGHRS; CDR2 reads YFSETQ. The CDR3 loop is CASSLDIGTLQYF. Using reference TRBV5-1 and TRBJ2-7 for the parts outside the CDR3, the full variable domain is KAGVTQTPRYLIKTRGQQVTLSCSPISGHRSVSWYQQTPGQGLQFLFEYFSETQRNKGNFPGRFSGRQFSNSRSEMNVSTLELGDSALYLCASSLDIGTLQYFGPGTRLTVT.

The gene calls are TRBV5-6 and TRBJ2-7; TCRdb's assignment of TRBD1 cannot be checked, as there is no DNA. From germline, CDR1 is SGHDT and CDR2 YYEEEE. This CDR3 spans 14 amino acids. CDR3 loop: CASSLGPNSFEQYF.